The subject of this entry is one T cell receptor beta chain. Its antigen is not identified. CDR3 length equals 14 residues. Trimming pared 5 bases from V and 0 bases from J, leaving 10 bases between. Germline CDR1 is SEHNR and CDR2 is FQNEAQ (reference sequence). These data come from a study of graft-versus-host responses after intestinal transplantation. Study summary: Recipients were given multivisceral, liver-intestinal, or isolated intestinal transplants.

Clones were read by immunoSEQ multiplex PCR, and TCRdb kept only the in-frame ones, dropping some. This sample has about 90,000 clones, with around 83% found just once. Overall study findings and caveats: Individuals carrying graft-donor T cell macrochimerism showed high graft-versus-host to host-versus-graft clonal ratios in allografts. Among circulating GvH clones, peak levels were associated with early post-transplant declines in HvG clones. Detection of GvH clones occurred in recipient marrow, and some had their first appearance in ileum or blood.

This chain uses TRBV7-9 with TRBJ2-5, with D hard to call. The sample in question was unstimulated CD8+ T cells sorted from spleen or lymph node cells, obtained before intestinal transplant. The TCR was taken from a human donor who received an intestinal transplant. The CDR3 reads CASSRLLDQETQYF. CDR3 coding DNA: TGTGCCAGCAGCCGTCTACTGGACCAAGAGACCCAGTACTTC.